The entry that follows covers one TCR beta chain sequence. The data belong to a study of blood T cell repertoires in COVID-19. Across the whole study: The United States, Italy and Spain were the sources of the acute and convalescent COVID-19 samples.

Germline lookup yields CDR1 KGHSH and CDR2 LQKENI. Trimming removed 2 bases from V and 2 bases from J; junction bases left unmatched: 7. The CDR3 sequence is 16 residues long. Only in-frame clones appear in the TCRdb table, and some are missing; sequencing was by immunoSEQ multiplex PCR. Here the sample spans some 200,000 clones, 80% to 90% being singletons. This rearrangement joins TRBV18 to TRBJ2-7, with 9 bases identical to TRBD2. The source material was peripheral blood. The origin of this receptor is a man older than 75 with acute or convalescent COVID-19. For the CDR3, the DNA is TGTGCCAGCTCACCAAGAGGGGGCGGGAGGGCCTACGAGCAGTACTTC. This sequence encodes CASSPRGGGRAYEQYF.